These T cell receptor beta chains were read from a single sample in a study of vaccination and CD4 T cells after COVID-19. TCRdb called the PCR reads again in MiXCR, with one record for every CDR3 protein. The sample holds some 22,000 distinct CDR3 sequences, under 65% seen once. The source was CD4+ T cells from blood, collected before SARS-CoV-2 vaccination. The receptors here all came from a human donor who had recovered from COVID-19. The CDR3 runs from the conserved cysteine through the conserved F or W. Each record gives: D gene, J gene, V gene, clone size, CDR3 protein, CDR3 DNA. D genes are given only for firm matches. Some rows mark clone size as missing; the rest say once, few, many or name a class of expanded clone.

TRBD1 TRBJ1-2 TRBV7-2 few CASSPDRVIYGYTF TGTGCCAGCAGCCCGGACAGGGTAATCTATGGCTACACCTTC
TRBD1 TRBJ1-2 TRBV2 NA CASSETGGVGGYTF TGTGCCAGCAGTGAGACAGGGGGCGTGGGTGGCTACACCTTC
NA TRBJ2-1 TRBV6-5 few CASSFWTNDNEQFF TGTGCCAGCAGTTTCTGGACTAATGACAATGAGCAGTTCTTC
NA TRBJ2-1 TRBV20-1 once CSASHPQRDEQFF TGCAGTGCTAGTCACCCTCAAAGGGATGAGCAGTTCTTC
NA TRBJ2-3 TRBV6-1 NA CASSTGQRDTQYF TGTGCCAGCTCCACGGGTCAGAGAGATACGCAGTATTTT
NA TRBJ2-7 TRBV2 NA CASKGVGGGYEQYF TGTGCCAGCAAGGGGGTTGGAGGGGGCTACGAGCAGTACTTC
NA TRBJ2-7 TRBV20-1 NA CSARDLRDGLYEQYF TGCAGTGCTAGAGACCTCCGGGACGGTCTTTACGAGCAGTACTTC
TRBD1 TRBJ2-7 TRBV6-1 NA CASRGQGNDEQYF TGTGCCAGCAGAGGACAGGGCAACGACGAGCAGTACTTC
NA TRBJ2-3 TRBV27 NA CASSPRGVSTDTQYF TGTGCCAGCAGCCCTCGCGGAGTTAGCACAGATACGCAGTATTTT
TRBD1 TRBJ1-3 TRBV12-3/TRBV12-4 NA CASRNRGGNTIYF TGTGCCAGCAGAAACAGGGGTGGAAACACCATATATTTT
TRBD1 TRBJ2-7 TRBV10-1 few CASSDPRTGAYEQYF TGCGCCAGCAGTGACCCTCGGACAGGGGCCTACGAGCAGTACTTC
TRBD2 TRBJ2-7 TRBV19 NA CASSLLAGGPHEQYF TGTGCCAGTAGCCTACTAGCGGGAGGGCCCCACGAGCAGTACTTC
TRBD2 TRBJ2-3 TRBV20-1 NA CSARAVLISGRSDTQYF TGCAGTGCTAGAGCTGTTTTGATTAGCGGGAGGTCAGATACGCAGTATTTT
NA TRBJ2-2 TRBV20-1 NA CSAPRTDHTGELFF TGCAGTGCTCCACGGACAGATCACACCGGGGAGCTGTTTTTT
TRBD1 TRBJ2-7 TRBV7-8 NA CASSLQTGFGSYEQYF TGTGCCAGCAGCTTACAGACAGGGTTTGGGTCCTACGAGCAGTACTTC
TRBD2 TRBJ2-1 TRBV27 NA CASSLRGLAGDLYNEQFF TGTGCCAGCAGTTTAAGGGGACTAGCGGGAGACCTCTACAATGAGCAGTTCTTC
NA TRBJ2-3 TRBV20-1 few CSASRGGKSTDTQYF TGCAGTGCTTCAAGGGGCGGGAAAAGCACAGATACGCAGTATTTT
TRBD1 TRBJ1-3 TRBV20-1 NA CSASQGAEAGNTIYF TGCAGTGCTAGCCAGGGGGCAGAAGCTGGAAACACCATATATTTT
NA TRBJ2-2 TRBV19 NA CASSIPPTGELFF TGTGCCAGTAGTATTCCTCCAACCGGGGAGCTGTTTTTT
TRBD2 TRBJ2-3 TRBV20-1 NA CSVPTSGNTDTQYF TGCAGTGTTCCGACTAGCGGGAACACAGATACGCAGTATTTT
NA TRBJ2-1 TRBV7-3 NA CASSLAENNEQFF TGTGCCAGCAGTCTGGCGGAGAACAATGAGCAGTTCTTC
TRBD2 TRBJ2-7 TRBV25-1 NA CASSAMGGTYEQYF TGTGCCAGCAGTGCTATGGGGGGGACCTACGAGCAGTACTTC
NA TRBJ1-6 TRBV28 NA CASSPRGGSSYNSPLHF TGTGCCAGCAGCCCCCGTGGAGGTAGCTCCTATAATTCACCCCTCCACTTT
NA TRBJ2-3 TRBV28 NA CASSLLGSRGDTQYF TGTGCCAGCAGTTTACTCGGGAGCCGGGGAGATACGCAGTATTTT
NA TRBJ2-7 TRBV2 NA CASSGDSYEQYF TGTGCCAGCAGTGGGGACTCCTACGAGCAGTACTTC
NA TRBJ2-7 TRBV20-1 NA CSAKREPLEQYF TGCAGTGCTAAACGGGAGCCTCTCGAGCAGTACTTC
TRBD1 TRBJ2-7 TRBV5-4 NA CASSSRDRASYEQYF TGTGCCAGCAGCTCCCGGGACAGGGCCTCCTACGAGCAGTACTTC
TRBD2 TRBJ2-3 TRBV6-5 few CASSYSPGLRPTDTQYF TGTGCCAGCAGTTACTCACCGGGACTACGACCCACAGATACGCAGTATTTT
NA TRBJ2-7 TRBV6-1 NA CASRSAKGGAGSTYEQYF TGTGCCAGCAGGAGCGCTAAGGGAGGCGCGGGAAGCACCTACGAGCAGTACTTC
NA TRBJ2-3 TRBV6-5 NA CASSYLLIGEQYF TGTGCCAGCAGTTACCTCTTAATAGGAGAGCAGTATTTT
NA TRBJ1-5 TRBV2 NA CASIRGQGQPQHF TGTGCCAGCATTCGGGGGCAAGGTCAGCCCCAGCATTTT
NA TRBJ2-3 TRBV20-1 NA CSASPLPRVLGTDTQYF TGCAGTGCTAGCCCCCTACCGAGAGTCCTGGGCACAGATACGCAGTATTTT
NA TRBJ2-3 TRBV7-5 NA CISVSEARPVRAMSQYF NA
NA TRBJ2-7 TRBV28 NA CASSSRENYEQYF TGTGCCAGCAGTTCCCGGGAGAACTACGAGCAGTACTTC
TRBD2 TRBJ2-5 TRBV20-1 NA CSAAGGRIAETQYF TGCAGTGCAGCGGGCGGGAGGATCGCAGAGACCCAGTACTTC
TRBD2 TRBJ2-2 TRBV20-1 few CSARAVKSGSRTGELFF TGCAGTGCTAGAGCAGTAAAAAGCGGGAGTAGGACCGGGGAGCTGTTTTTT
NA TRBJ1-2 TRBV5-4 NA CASSLYRDYGYTF TGTGCCAGCAGCTTGTACAGGGATTATGGCTACACCTTC
TRBD2 TRBJ2-1 TRBV9 NA CASSRGAGTIGNEQFF TGTGCCAGCAGCAGAGGGGCCGGGACTATAGGCAATGAGCAGTTCTTC
NA TRBJ2-7 TRBV19 NA CASSMDHPYEQYF TGTGCCAGTAGTATGGACCACCCCTACGAGCAGTACTTC
NA TRBJ1-3 TRBV21-1 few CAARVGGTGNTIYF TGTGCCGCAAGAGTGGGGGGCACTGGAAACACCATATATTTT
NA TRBJ1-2 TRBV10-3 few CAIRVSGYGYTF TGTGCCATCAGGGTCTCAGGGTATGGCTACACCTTC
TRBD1 TRBJ2-3 TRBV20-1 NA CSARTGRFAGGKTDTQYF TGCAGTGCTAGGACGGGAAGGTTCGCAGGGGGCAAAACAGATACGCAGTATTTT